The 20 T cell receptor beta chains given below trace back to one sample, sequenced in a study of T cells after yellow fever vaccination. TCRdb re-called the 5' RACE reads with MiXCR, one entry per CDR3 protein. The repertoire consists of under 55,000 distinct CDR3 sequences, with 6.6% occurring once and the leading ten covering around 24%. Sequencing used CD8+ T cells not binding an NS4B(214-222) dextramer, sorted from PBMCs, obtained more than 35 days after the first yellow fever vaccination. The receptors were gathered from a man between 18 and 35 years old who received the YFV17D yellow fever vaccine.

This clonotype has a handful of counts. This sequence joins TRBV20-1 and TRBJ2-2; D may match TRBD1 or TRBD2 (5 bases each). V was shortened by 3 bases and J by 3 bases, with 11 bases between the two germline ends. In germline, CDR1 is DFQATT, CDR2 SNEGSKA (reference sequence). CDR3 length: 14 residues. CDR3 sequence reads: CSASEGRDTGELFF. Here the CDR3 DNA reads TGCAGTGCTAGTGAGGGACGGGACACCGGGGAGCTGTTTTTT.

This clonotype was seen only a few times. Sequence at one end of the junction differs from germline and may be a read error. This chain connects TRBV14 to TRBJ1-1; a weak D match, TRBD1 (5 bases). The CDR3 sequence is 13 residues long. The V gene's germline CDR1 is SGHDN and CDR2 FVKESK. The CDR3 is CASNQGRGTEAFF. DNA of the CDR3: TGTGCCAGCAACCAAGGAAGGGGCACTGAAGCTTTCTTT.

This clonotype was counted a few times. The V and J genes are TRBV6-6 and TRBJ2-6; 7 positions match TRBD1. The V segment lost 6 bases and the J segment 9 bases; nucleotides outside the gene matches: 5. CDR3 size: 13 residues. CDR1 and CDR2 (germline): MNHNY, SVGAGI (reference sequence). DNA for the CDR3: TGTGCCAGCAGCCCGACAGGGCTCAACGTCCTGACTTTC. Translated, it gives CASSPTGLNVLTF.

There are many counts of this clonotype. The chain is built from TRBV12-3 or TRBV12-4 and TRBJ2-4; D possibly corresponds to TRBD1 (6 bases). The CDR3 covers 15 residues. Trimming cost V 3 bases and J 3 bases, with 12 bases left between them. DNA of the CDR3: TGTGCCAGCAGTTTTATGGGGGCCCACAAAAACATTCAGTACTTC. Protein: CASSFMGAHKNIQYF.

This chain connects TRBV3-1 to TRBJ1-6, with 8 bases aligning to TRBD1. V lost 3 bases, J lost 7 bases, and 5 bases stayed unmatched. Germline loops: CDR1 LGHDT, CDR2 YNNKEL (reference sequence). The CDR3 runs 15 residues. The CDR3 here is CASSQDQGANSPLHF. The CDR3 DNA sequence: TGTGCCAGCAGCCAGGATCAGGGGGCCAATTCACCCCTCCACTTT.

The table lists this clonotype with many counts. V and J are TRBV15 and TRBJ2-1; no clear D gene. Trimming cost V 3 bases and J 10 bases, with 16 bases left between them. CDR3 size: 14 residues. CDR1 is LNHNV and CDR2 is YYDKDF in the germline V gene (reference sequence). CDR3: CATSSKLTITEQFF. The CDR3 DNA is TGTGCCACCAGCAGTAAACTTACGATTACGGAGCAGTTCTTC.

This clonotype was seen many times. The chain joins TRBV5-6 to TRBJ2-1; D is unclear. This CDR3 has 12 residues. V dropped 0 bases and J dropped 10 bases, with 8 bases sitting between them. Germline CDR1 is SGHDT and CDR2 is YYEEEE. The DNA for the CDR3 is TGTGCCAGCAGCTTGGGTGGGGTGGAGCAGTTCTTC. Residues: CASSLGGVEQFF.

This clonotype was seen at least ten times. This rearrangement joins TRBV4-3 to TRBJ2-7; 7 bases map to TRBD1. The CDR3 is 13 residues long. Germline CDR1 and CDR2: LGHNA and YSLEER. J lost 6 bases, V lost 6 bases, and 8 bases had no gene match. CDR3 DNA: TGCGCCAGCAGTCGCCGATCAGGGGGCGAGCAGTACTTC. This gives the protein CASSRRSGGEQYF.

The sample holds a few counts of this clonotype. The V gene is TRBV7-9, the J gene TRBJ2-7; 8 bases line up with TRBD1. V was pared by 5 bases and J by 3 bases, with 3 bases of the junction left unmatched. This CDR3 has 13 residues. Germline CDR1 reads SEHNR; CDR2 reads FQNEAQ (reference sequence). In DNA form, the CDR3 reads TGTGCCAGCAGCACGGGACAGGACTACGAGCAGTACGTC. Protein product: CASSTGQDYEQYV.

This clonotype showed up just a few times. The chain joins TRBV7-3 to TRBJ2-3; TRBD2 agrees at 14 bases. The CDR3 consists of 15 residues. Germline CDR1 reads SGHTA; CDR2 reads FQGTGA. With V trimmed by 6 bases and J by 3 bases, 2 bases remained unmatched. For the CDR3, the DNA is TGTGCCAGCAGACGGACTAGCGGGGGGACAGATACGCAGTATTTT. This sequence encodes CASRRTSGGTDTQYF.

The chain is built from TRBV7-9 and TRBJ1-2; 8 nucleotides line up with TRBD1. Trimming cost V 2 bases and J 8 bases; bases outside gene matches: 7. CDR3 length: 14 amino acids. Germline assignment: CDR1 SEHNR and CDR2 FQNEAQ (reference sequence). CDR3 coding DNA: TGTGCCAGCAGCTTATTCGACAGGGGCTCCGGCTACACCTTC. Translating gives CASSLFDRGSGYTF. The variable domain in full, with the rest retrieved from reference TRBV7-9 and TRBJ1-2, is DTGVSQNPRHKITKRGQNVTFRCDPISEHNRLYWYRQTLGQGPEFLTYFQNEAQLEKSRLLSDRFSAERPKGSFSTLEIQRTEQGDSAMYLCASSLFDRGSGYTFGSGTRLTVV.

This clonotype was observed many times. No DNA is shown, since the ends of the CDR3 on it are uncertain; the CDR3 is the one TCRdb lists. The chain employs TRBV29-1 and TRBJ1-2; the tabulated D call, TRBD1, remains unverified against the DNA. Termini included, the CDR3 measures 10 amino acids. Germline V gives CDR1 SQVTM, CDR2 ANQGSEA. The CDR3 loop is CSVATGSGIF.

This clonotype occurred a few times. The genes are TRBV7-9 and TRBJ2-2, with TRBD1 as a possible D gene (6 bases). Between the trimmed V and J ends, which lost 6 bases and 4 bases, there was a span of 18 bases. Germline V CDR1 and CDR2: SEHNR, FQNEAQ (reference sequence). The CDR3 totals 16 residues. In nucleotides, the CDR3 is TGTGCCAGCAGTTTACCCAGGGGTGTCGGCACCGGGGAGCTGTTTTTT. This gives the protein CASSLPRGVGTGELFF.

The V gene is TRBV30, the J gene TRBJ1-3, with no clear D. Germline CDR1 reads GTSNPN; CDR2 reads SVGIG (reference sequence). This CDR3 has 15 amino acids. V was cut by 0 bases and J by 0 bases, with 9 bases left in between. Here the CDR3 reads CAWSVDSSSGNTIYF. CDR3 in DNA: TGTGCCTGGAGTGTGGACTCGAGCTCTGGAAACACCATATATTTT.

CDR3 nucleotide sequence: TGTGCCAGCAGCCCCGGGGACCCTAACTATGGCTACACCTTC. Translation gives CASSPGDPNYGYTF. This sequence joins TRBV4-2 and TRBJ1-2; tentatively, D is TRBD1 (5 bases). Germline CDR1 LGHNA, CDR2 YNFKEQ. CDR3 length: 14 residues. V was trimmed by 4 bases and J by 0 bases, leaving 9 bases between them.

This clonotype occurred many times. The chain links TRBV5-6 to TRBJ2-7; no definite D call. V was trimmed by 4 bases and J by 6 bases, leaving 14 bases between them. CDR1 and CDR2 (germline): SGHDT, YYEEEE. This CDR3 is 13 amino acids long. The CDR3 loop is CASSPCKICEQYV. The CDR3 DNA is TGTGCCAGCAGCCCTTGTAAGATTTGCGAGCAGTACGTC.

This clonotype was seen many times. The genes are TRBV5-8 and TRBJ1-1; perhaps TRBD1 as D (6 bases). The CDR3 loop spans 15 amino acids. V was shortened by 0 bases and J by 0 bases, with 9 bases between the two germline ends. Germline CDR1 reads SGHTS; CDR2 reads YDEGEE. DNA of the CDR3: TGTGCCAGCAGCTTGGTTCAGGGGATGAACACTGAAGCTTTCTTT. Amino acids: CASSLVQGMNTEAFF.

The chain combines TRBV7-6 with TRBJ2-5; either TRBD1 or TRBD2 may supply D (5 bases each). V was pared by 5 bases and J by 9 bases, with 19 bases between. This CDR3 is 14 amino acids long. The germline V gene has CDR1 SGHVS and CDR2 FNYEAQ. The CDR3 reads CASSSRDLGVAQYF. The DNA of the CDR3 is TGTGCCAGCAGCAGCCGGGACCTGGGGGTGGCCCAGTACTTC.

This clonotype was seen at least ten times. This chain joins TRBV12-3 or TRBV12-4 and TRBJ2-1; D possibly uses TRBD1 or TRBD2 (5 bases each). The CDR3 loop spans 14 amino acids. The V end was cut by 7 bases, the J end by 3 bases, with 13 bases between. CDR3 amino acids: CASTPGPGYNEQFF. CDR3 nucleotide sequence: TGTGCCAGCACCCCGGGGCCCGGCTACAATGAGCAGTTCTTC.

This clonotype occurred a few times. The V and J genes are TRBV4-1 and TRBJ2-2; D remains unclear. The CDR3 covers 17 residues. V lost 1 base, J lost 3 bases, and 15 bases lay in between. The V gene's germline CDR1 is MGHRA and CDR2 YSYEKL. The CDR3 sequence is CASSQASLRPDTGELFF. In DNA, the CDR3 is TGCGCCAGCAGCCAAGCGTCATTGCGACCCGACACCGGGGAGCTGTTTTTT.